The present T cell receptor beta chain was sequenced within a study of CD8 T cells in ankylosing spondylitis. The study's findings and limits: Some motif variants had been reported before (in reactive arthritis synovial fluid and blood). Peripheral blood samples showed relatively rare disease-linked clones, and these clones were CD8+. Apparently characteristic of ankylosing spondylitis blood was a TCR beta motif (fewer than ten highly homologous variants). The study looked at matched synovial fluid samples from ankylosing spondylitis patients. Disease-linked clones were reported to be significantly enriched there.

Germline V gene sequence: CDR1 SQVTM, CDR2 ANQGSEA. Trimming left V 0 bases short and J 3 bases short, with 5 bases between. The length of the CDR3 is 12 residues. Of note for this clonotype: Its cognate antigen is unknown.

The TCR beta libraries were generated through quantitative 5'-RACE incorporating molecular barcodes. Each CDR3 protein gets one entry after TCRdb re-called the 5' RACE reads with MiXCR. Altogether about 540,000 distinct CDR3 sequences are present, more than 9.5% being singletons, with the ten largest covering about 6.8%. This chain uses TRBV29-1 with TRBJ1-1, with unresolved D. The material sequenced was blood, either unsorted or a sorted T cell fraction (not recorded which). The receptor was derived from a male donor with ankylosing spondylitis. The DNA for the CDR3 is TGCAGCGTTGAAGATTCGTACACTGAAGCTTTCTTT. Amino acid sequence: CSVEDSYTEAFF. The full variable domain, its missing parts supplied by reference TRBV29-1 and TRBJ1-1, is SAVISQKPSRDICQRGTSLTIQCQVDSQVTMMFWYRQQPGQSLTLIATANQGSEATYESGFVIDKFPISRPNLTFSTLTVSNMSPEDSSIYLCSVEDSYTEAFFGQGTRLTVV.